The rows below give T cell receptor beta chains drawn from one sample of a study of identical twins. TCRdb reanalysed the 5' RACE reads using MiXCR and keeps one entry per CDR3 protein. The table shows 690,000 or so distinct CDR3 sequences, with under 9% occurring only once. The same sample was also studied in work on yellow fever vaccine responses in identical twins.

The source material was PBMCs. The receptors were sampled from a woman aged 18-30 years in good health. Each CDR3 is given with its conserved first and last residue. A D gene is named only where the DNA matches it firmly. Clone size is shown for a subset of rows, as once, few, many or a class of expanded clone.

v_call: TRBV10-3
clone_size: NA
d_call: NA
j_call: TRBJ2-7
cdr3_length: 12
cdr3_aa: CAISDDRYEQYF
cdr3_nt: TGTGCCATCAGTGACGACAGGTACGAGCAGTACTTC

v_call: TRBV5-1
clone_size: NA
d_call: TRBD2
j_call: TRBJ2-5
cdr3_length: 17
cdr3_aa: CASSLAVLAGQQETQYF
cdr3_nt: TGCGCCAGCAGCTTGGCCGTGCTAGCGGGGCAGCAAGAGACCCAGTACTTC

v_call: TRBV20-1
clone_size: many
d_call: NA
j_call: TRBJ1-2
cdr3_length: 11
cdr3_aa: CSAPDRFRYTF
cdr3_nt: TGCAGTGCGCCTGACAGGTTTCGCTACACCTTC

v_call: TRBV27
clone_size: NA
d_call: NA
j_call: TRBJ1-5
cdr3_length: 17
cdr3_aa: CASSLSGPVRYNQPQHF
cdr3_nt: TGTGCCAGCAGTTTATCGGGGCCGGTGCGCTACAATCAGCCCCAGCATTTT

v_call: TRBV15
clone_size: NA
d_call: TRBD1
j_call: TRBJ2-7
cdr3_length: 15
cdr3_aa: CATSRGDRGVGEQYF
cdr3_nt: TGTGCCACCAGCAGAGGGGACAGGGGGGTAGGCGAGCAGTACTTC

v_call: TRBV15
clone_size: few
d_call: TRBD2
j_call: TRBJ2-1
cdr3_length: 16
cdr3_aa: CATSGAGGPGGSEQFF
cdr3_nt: TGTGCCACCTCAGGAGCGGGGGGGCCGGGCGGCAGTGAGCAGTTCTTC

v_call: TRBV28
clone_size: few
d_call: NA
j_call: TRBJ2-6
cdr3_length: 15
cdr3_aa: CASTPPGSGANVLTF
cdr3_nt: TGTGCCAGCACCCCTCCAGGGTCAGGGGCCAACGTCCTGACTTTC

v_call: TRBV9
clone_size: NA
d_call: TRBD1
j_call: TRBJ2-5
cdr3_length: 14
cdr3_aa: CASSARGQQETQYF
cdr3_nt: TGTGCCAGCAGCGCTCGGGGACAGCAAGAGACCCAGTACTTC

v_call: TRBV7-9
clone_size: many
d_call: TRBD1
j_call: TRBJ2-1
cdr3_length: 15
cdr3_aa: CASVGTGRRDNEQFF
cdr3_nt: TGTGCCAGCGTGGGGACAGGGAGAAGGGACAATGAGCAGTTCTTC

v_call: TRBV5-1
clone_size: few
d_call: NA
j_call: TRBJ2-1
cdr3_length: 14
cdr3_aa: CASSLGQNYNEQFF
cdr3_nt: TGCGCCAGCAGCTTGGGACAGAACTACAATGAGCAGTTCTTC

v_call: TRBV21-1
clone_size: few
d_call: NA
j_call: TRBJ2-2
cdr3_length: 15
cdr3_aa: CASRAGGCGAGELFF
cdr3_nt: TGTGCCAGCAGGGCCGGAGGTTGTGGGGCCGGGGAGCTGTTTTTT

v_call: TRBV11-1
clone_size: NA
d_call: TRBD2
j_call: TRBJ2-1
cdr3_length: 18
cdr3_aa: CASSFFPLAGGSDNEQFF
cdr3_nt: TGTGCCAGCAGCTTCTTTCCTTTAGCGGGAGGCTCGGACAATGAGCAGTTCTTC

v_call: TRBV7-8
clone_size: NA
d_call: TRBD1
j_call: TRBJ2-7
cdr3_length: 14
cdr3_aa: CASNPTGQGGEQYF
cdr3_nt: TGTGCCAGCAACCCGACGGGACAGGGAGGCGAGCAGTACTTC

v_call: TRBV28
clone_size: NA
d_call: NA
j_call: TRBJ2-5
cdr3_length: 15
cdr3_aa: CASSSGLAHQETQYF
cdr3_nt: TGTGCCAGCAGTTCGGGGCTAGCGCACCAAGAGACCCAGTACTTC

v_call: TRBV18
clone_size: NA
d_call: NA
j_call: TRBJ1-2
cdr3_length: 13
cdr3_aa: CASSGGTGYGYTF
cdr3_nt: TGTGCCAGCTCAGGCGGTACGGGCTATGGCTACACCTTC

v_call: TRBV5-1
clone_size: few
d_call: TRBD2
j_call: TRBJ2-1
cdr3_length: 15
cdr3_aa: CASSLAVAGANEQFF
cdr3_nt: TGCGCCAGCAGCTTGGCCGTAGCGGGGGCCAATGAGCAGTTCTTC

v_call: TRBV27
clone_size: many
d_call: TRBD2
j_call: TRBJ2-2
cdr3_length: 19
cdr3_aa: CASSLGFIGLAGDTGELFF
cdr3_nt: TGTGCCAGCAGTTTGGGCTTCATCGGACTAGCGGGAGACACCGGGGAGCTGTTTTTT

v_call: TRBV7-2
clone_size: NA
d_call: TRBD1
j_call: TRBJ2-1
cdr3_length: 14
cdr3_aa: CASSLQGALNEQFF
cdr3_nt: TGTGCCAGCAGCTTGCAGGGGGCGCTGAATGAGCAGTTCTTC

v_call: TRBV6-5
clone_size: NA
d_call: NA
j_call: TRBJ2-5
cdr3_length: 16
cdr3_aa: CASSYSSLTFQETQYF
cdr3_nt: TGTGCCAGCAGTTACTCGAGCCTGACTTTCCAAGAGACCCAGTACTTC

v_call: TRBV20-1
clone_size: few
d_call: TRBD2
j_call: TRBJ2-3
cdr3_length: 16
cdr3_aa: CSARDHELAVTDTQYF
cdr3_nt: TGCAGTGCTAGAGATCATGAACTAGCGGTCACAGATACGCAGTATTTT